The 20 T cell receptor beta chains listed next were all sequenced from one sample in a study of regulatory T cells in long-lasting Graves disease. Time point given: persistent/refractory GD, antithyroid drugs over 5 years with positive TRAb. Researchers made the TCR library from RNA that was extracted from PBMCs. Combining iRepertoire HTBI primers with Arm-PCR of CDR3 regions, the authors built TCR beta libraries. MiXCR, applied by TCRdb to the multiplex PCR reads, yields one record per CDR3 protein. The table lists a few hundred thousand distinct CDR3 sequences, roughly a fifth of them singletons, with approximately 14% in the top ten. The specimen comprised peripheral blood mononuclear cells (PBMCs), sampled when the disease was refractory, from a patient treated with antithyroid drugs. The origin of the receptors is a female donor with Graves disease.

This clonotype has only one observation. A read error is likely here: a far larger clone is one base away. V usage is TRBV28 and J usage is TRBJ2-7; tentatively, D is TRBD1 (6 bases). CDR1 and CDR2 (germline): MDHEN, SYDVKM. Trimming took 6 bases from V and 2 from J, leaving 17 bases between them. This CDR3 comprises 15 residues. CDR3 nucleotide sequence: TGTGCCAGCAGACCTGCGACAGGTGGACCCTACGAGCAGTACTTC. Translation gives CASRPATGGPYEQYF.

This clonotype was detected only a few times. V is TRBV6-1 and J is TRBJ2-7; no clear D gene. The germline CDR1 and CDR2 sequences are MNHNS and SASEGT. The V end lost 2 bases, the J end lost 0 bases, and 5 bases lay between the germline ends. The CDR3 sequence is 13 residues long. The chain's CDR3 is CASSENNSYEQYF. CDR3 DNA: TGTGCCAGCAGTGAAAATAACTCCTACGAGCAGTACTTC.

The V gene is TRBV5-6, the J gene TRBJ1-1, with D hard to call. The CDR3 has 18 residues. V shed 4 bases and J shed 3 bases, with 25 bases lying between them. The germline gives CDR1 SGHDT, CDR2 YYEEEE. CDR3 amino acids: CASSVNPLSDWNYTEAFF. CDR3 coding DNA: TGTGCCAGCAGCGTCAACCCGCTGTCTGACTGGAACTACACTGAAGCTTTCTTT.

This clonotype was recorded at least ten times. This sequence joins TRBV6-2 or TRBV6-3 and TRBJ2-7; D possibly corresponds to TRBD1 (5 bases). Germline CDR1 and CDR2: MNHEY and SVGEGT. This CDR3 comprises 18 residues. Trimming cost V 0 bases and J 5 bases, with 23 bases left between them. Written as DNA, the CDR3 is TGTGCCAGCAGTTACTCGTTCTCCCAACGGGCAGGGAAAAACGAGCAGTACTTC. Translated, it gives CASSYSFSQRAGKNEQYF.

At least ten counts were recorded for this clonotype. The J gene is TRBJ2-4, the V gene TRBV28; D is perhaps TRBD2 (6 bases). Looked up from germline, CDR1 is MDHEN and CDR2 is SYDVKM. The CDR3 length is 16 residues. The germline V and J ends were trimmed by 7 bases and 0 bases, with 16 bases remaining between them. CDR3 sequence: CASKGKRALAKNIQYF. The CDR3 coding sequence is TGTGCCAGCAAAGGAAAGCGGGCTTTAGCCAAAAACATTCAGTACTTC.

A note on this clonotype: A read error likely explains this, since a far larger clone differs by one base. The V and J genes are TRBV5-5 and TRBJ2-5; tentatively, D is TRBD2 (6 bases). The CDR3 runs to 15 residues. Germline values: CDR1 SGHKS, CDR2 YYEKEE (reference sequence). CDR3 in DNA: TGTGCCAGCAGTTCTCATAGGGCCGGAGGGGAGACCCGGTACTTC. This codes for CASSSHRAGGETRYF.

As for this clonotype: This may stem from a read error, because a much larger clone lies one nucleotide away. The J gene is TRBJ2-5, the V gene TRBV2, with D tentatively TRBD1 (6 bases). The germline CDR1 and CDR2 sequences are SNHLY and FYNNEI. The CDR3 length is 14 residues. Trimming left V 4 bases short and J 2 bases short, with 11 bases between. CDR3 coding DNA: TGTGCCAGCAGTGCCCAGGGGTCACAAGAGACCCAGTACTTC. It is translated as CASSAQGSQETQYF.

This clonotype was recorded many times. The V and J genes are TRBV6-1 and TRBJ1-1; TRBD1 is a possible D gene (5 bases). CDR3 length equals 13 residues. The germline V gene encodes CDR1 MNHNS and CDR2 SASEGT. Between the trimmed V and J ends, which lost 7 bases and 7 bases, there was a span of 16 bases. For the CDR3, the DNA is TGTGCCAGCAACAACGGGGGTTTTAATGAAGCTTTCTTT. Protein sequence: CASNNGGFNEAFF.

This chain links TRBV6-1 with TRBJ1-5; tentatively, D is TRBD1 (6 bases). CDR1 is MNHNS, CDR2 SASEGT, per germline. This CDR3 has 16 residues. The V end was cut by 6 bases, the J end by 3 bases, with 18 bases between. CDR3 in amino acids: CASSPVAGQYNQPQHF. CDR3 DNA: TGTGCCAGCAGCCCCGTCGCCGGACAGTACAATCAGCCCCAGCATTTT.

This clonotype was seen at least ten times. The V and J genes are TRBV6-1 and TRBJ2-5; no clear D gene. V shed 2 bases and J shed 5 bases, with 3 bases lying between them. The CDR3 has 11 residues. Germline CDR1 and CDR2: MNHNS and SASEGT. For the CDR3, the DNA is TGTGCCAGCAGTGAATGGGAGACCCAGTACTTC. Its translation is CASSEWETQYF.

With respect to this clonotype: Possible read error: a much larger clone is one base away. This sequence joins TRBV29-1 and TRBJ1-1; 7 positions match TRBD1. CDR3 size: 15 residues. Germline V gives CDR1 SQVTM, CDR2 ANQGSEA. Trimming at V came to 4 bases and at J to 0 bases, leaving 8 bases not matched to a gene. The CDR3 DNA reads as TGCAGCGTTGCCCTGGGACAGACCATGAACACTGAAGCTTTCTTT. Its translation: CSVALGQTMNTEAFF.

As for this clonotype: A much larger clone differs from this one at a single base, so this may be a read error. The CDR3 bases are TGTGCCAGCAGCTTGGACGGGGGCTTCGATCAGCCCCAGTATTTT. Encoded protein: CASSLDGGFDQPQYF. The V gene is TRBV5-6, the J gene TRBJ1-5; D possibly matches TRBD1 or TRBD2 (6 bases each). Matching the DNA end better, TRBJ2-3 makes the J call doubtful. CDR3 length: 15 amino acids. CDR1 SGHDT and CDR2 YYEEEE come from the germline V gene.

The V and J genes are TRBV11-1 and TRBJ2-3; 7 bases are shared with TRBD2. The CDR3 runs 14 residues. V lost 1 base and J lost 4; bases outside the gene matches: 2. CDR1 is SGHAT, CDR2 FQDESV, per germline (reference sequence). CDR3 amino acids: CASSLGGSADTQYF. Written as DNA, the CDR3 is TGTGCCAGCAGCTTAGGCGGGAGTGCAGATACGCAGTATTTT. The complete variable domain, with remaining parts taken from reference TRBV11-1 and TRBJ2-3, reads EAEVAQSPRYKITEKSQAVAFWCDPISGHATLYWYRQILGQGPELLVQFQDESVVDDSQLPKDRFSAERLKGVDSTLKIQPAELGDSAMYLCASSLGGSADTQYFGPGTRLTVL.

This clonotype was counted at least ten times. The rearrangement uses TRBV20-1 and TRBJ2-5; D unclear. The germline V gene encodes CDR1 DFQATT and CDR2 SNEGSKA (reference sequence). The CDR3 sequence is 13 residues long. Trimming pared 0 bases from V and 4 bases from J, leaving 9 bases between. CDR3: CSAREDPRETQYF. The CDR3 DNA is TGCAGTGCTAGAGAGGACCCTCGAGAGACCCAGTACTTC.

This clonotype was seen repeatedly, ten times or more. The rearrangement links TRBV2 to TRBJ1-5; D gene ambiguous. Trimming shortened V by 5 bases and J by 0 bases, and 17 bases separated the two germline ends. Germline V CDR1 and CDR2: SNHLY, FYNNEI. The CDR3 is 17 residues long. The CDR3 loop reads CASSREMVENSNQPQHF. CDR3 bases: TGTGCCAGCAGTCGTGAGATGGTGGAGAATAGCAATCAGCCCCAGCATTTT.

In this sample, this clonotype turned up many times. The CDR3 sequence: CASRLYNSPLHF. DNA of the CDR3: TGTGCCAGCAGACTTTATAATTCACCCCTCCACTTT. The chain has TRBV3-1 and TRBJ1-6; no reliable D call. Deletions cut 6 bases from V and 4 bases from J, with 4 bases between. The CDR3 sequence is 12 residues long. Germline CDR1 and CDR2: LGHDT and YNNKEL (reference sequence). Using reference TRBV3-1 and TRBJ1-6 for the parts outside the CDR3, the full variable domain is DTAVSQTPKYLVTQMGNDKSIKCEQNLGHDTMYWYKQDSKKFLKIMFSYNNKELIINETVPNRFSPKSPDKAHLNLHINSLELGDSAVYFCASRLYNSPLHFGNGTRLTVT.

The rearrangement joins TRBV3-1 to TRBJ2-6, with D perhaps TRBD2 (6 bases). Germline CDR1 LGHDT, CDR2 YNNKEL (reference sequence). With 0 bases removed from V and 3 bases from J, the gap between germline ends came to 9 bases. The CDR3 runs 16 residues. The CDR3 loop reads CASSQDRGGGANVLTF. For the CDR3, the DNA is TGTGCCAGCAGCCAAGATCGGGGAGGTGGGGCCAACGTCCTGACTTTC.

This clonotype was found many times. The chain uses TRBV28 and TRBJ2-1, with 10 bases lining up with TRBD1. The CDR3 loop spans 15 amino acids. Trimming at V came to 6 bases and at J to 5 bases, leaving 7 bases not matched to a gene. The germline gives CDR1 MDHEN, CDR2 SYDVKM. For the CDR3, the DNA is TGTGCCAGCAGGGAGGACAGGGGGGGTGACAATGAGCAGTTCTTC. This encodes CASREDRGGDNEQFF.

J is TRBJ1-1 and V is TRBV29-1; a possible D gene is TRBD1 (5 bases). CDR1 is SQVTM, CDR2 ANQGSEA, per germline. The V end was cut by 3 bases, the J end by 1 base, with 9 bases between. The CDR3 contains 13 residues. The CDR3 is CSVERGGNTEAFF. The CDR3 coding sequence is TGCAGCGTTGAGCGGGGCGGGAACACTGAAGCTTTCTTT.

This clonotype was picked up many times. The rearrangement joins TRBV15 to TRBJ2-7; tentative D call: TRBD2 (5 bases). The ends were cut back, 0 bases at V and 6 bases at J, with 12 bases in the middle. The CDR3 length is 14 residues. CDR1 LNHNV and CDR2 YYDKDF come from the germline V gene (reference sequence). This chain's CDR3 is CATSRDRGIGEQYF. The CDR3 DNA sequence: TGTGCCACCAGCAGAGATAGAGGGATTGGCGAGCAGTACTTC.